This T cell receptor beta chain was found in a study of shared clonotypes between healthy human individuals. Whole-study results and caveats: Researchers sampled blood only, noting tissue repertoires likely differ. Donor clonotype sharing was expected to depend on sequencing depth.

This CDR3 comprises 18 residues. Each PCR replicate run on unsorted PBMC took in 300 to 350 ng DNA, roughly 29,000 T cell genomes. Authors' analysis steps: Because ImmunoSEQ provided only junction sequences with no quality scores, the filtering differed. TCRdb's table, derived via immunoSEQ multiplex PCR, lists solely in-frame clones and lacks some. That table is the source of V, J and clone size, and D and trimming were worked out from the DNA. This sample carries about 480,000 clones, approximately 79% of them seen once, and the ten largest clones take 10% to 15%. This clone has just a few counts. What it recognizes is unknown.

Source material: PBMCs. The receptor was isolated from a middle-aged woman in good health. Some clones in this sample may be carry-over from other donors' samples. The J gene is TRBJ2-2, the V gene TRBV21-1; TRBD2 is the table's D call, not checked against the DNA. TRBV21-1 is marked as a pseudogene. The DNA for the CDR3 is TGTGCCAGCAGCAAAACGTTTCAGGCTAGCGGGAGTCCCGGGGAGCTGTTTTTT. Translation gives CASSKTFQASGSPGELFF.